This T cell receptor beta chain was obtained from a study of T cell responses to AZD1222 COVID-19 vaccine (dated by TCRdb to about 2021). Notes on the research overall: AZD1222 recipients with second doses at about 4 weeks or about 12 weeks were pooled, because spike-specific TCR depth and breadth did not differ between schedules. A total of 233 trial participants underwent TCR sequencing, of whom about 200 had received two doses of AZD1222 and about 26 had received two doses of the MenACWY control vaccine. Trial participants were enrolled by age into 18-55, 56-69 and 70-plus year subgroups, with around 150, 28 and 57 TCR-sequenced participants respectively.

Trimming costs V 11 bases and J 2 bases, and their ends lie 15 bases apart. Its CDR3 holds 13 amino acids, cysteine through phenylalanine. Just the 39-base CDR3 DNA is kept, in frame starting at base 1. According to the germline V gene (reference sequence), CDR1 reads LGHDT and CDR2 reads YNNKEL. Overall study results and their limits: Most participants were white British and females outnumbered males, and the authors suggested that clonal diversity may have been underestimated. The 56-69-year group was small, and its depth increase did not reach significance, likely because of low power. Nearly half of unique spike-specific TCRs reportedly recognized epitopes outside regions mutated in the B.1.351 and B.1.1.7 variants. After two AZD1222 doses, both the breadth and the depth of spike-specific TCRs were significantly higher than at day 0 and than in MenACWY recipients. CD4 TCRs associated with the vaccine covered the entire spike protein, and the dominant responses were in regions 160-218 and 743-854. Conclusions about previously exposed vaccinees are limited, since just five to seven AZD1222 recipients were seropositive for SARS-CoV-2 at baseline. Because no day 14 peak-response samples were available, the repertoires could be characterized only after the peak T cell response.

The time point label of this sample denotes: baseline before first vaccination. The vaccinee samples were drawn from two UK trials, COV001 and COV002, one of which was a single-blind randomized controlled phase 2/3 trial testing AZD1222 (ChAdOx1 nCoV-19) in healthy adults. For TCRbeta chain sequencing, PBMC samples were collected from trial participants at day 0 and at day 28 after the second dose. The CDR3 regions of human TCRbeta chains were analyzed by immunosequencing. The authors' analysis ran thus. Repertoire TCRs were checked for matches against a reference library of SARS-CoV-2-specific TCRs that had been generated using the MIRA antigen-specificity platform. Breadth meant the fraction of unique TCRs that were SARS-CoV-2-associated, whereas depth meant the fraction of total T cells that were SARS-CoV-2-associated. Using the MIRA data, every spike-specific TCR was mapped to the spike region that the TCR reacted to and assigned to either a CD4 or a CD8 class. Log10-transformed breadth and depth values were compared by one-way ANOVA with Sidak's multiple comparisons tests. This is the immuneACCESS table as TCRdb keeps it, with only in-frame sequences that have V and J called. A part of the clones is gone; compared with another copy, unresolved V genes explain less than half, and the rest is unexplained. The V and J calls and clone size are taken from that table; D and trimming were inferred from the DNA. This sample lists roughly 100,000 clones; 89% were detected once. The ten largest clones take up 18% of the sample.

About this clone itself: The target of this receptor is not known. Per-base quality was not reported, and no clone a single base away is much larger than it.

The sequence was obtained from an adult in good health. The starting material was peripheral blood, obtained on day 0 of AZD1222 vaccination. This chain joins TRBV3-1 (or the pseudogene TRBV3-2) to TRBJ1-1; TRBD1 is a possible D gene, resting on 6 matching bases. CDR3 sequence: CAAGASANTEAFF. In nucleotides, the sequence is TGTGCCGCAGGGGCGTCGGCTAACACTGAAGCTTTCTTT.